The 9 T cell receptor beta chains given below trace back to one sample, sequenced in a study of a mutant IDH1 vaccine in newly diagnosed glioma. The repertoire was sequenced with immunoSEQ multiplex PCR; TCRdb's copy has only in-frame clones and lacks some. This table holds about 130,000 clones, around three quarters found once. Described time point: week 11, during vaccination. One vaccine dose held 300 ug of mutant IDH1 20-mer peptide and came with topical imiquimod. Antigens of these TCRs are unknown. Sequences were derived from PBMCs, sampled from a glioma patient whose treatment included an IDH1 peptide vaccine. These receptors all come from a man between 40 and 49 years old with glioma.

This chain joins TRBV2 and TRBJ2-5; 11 bases line up with TRBD2. The CDR3 runs 15 residues. Germline CDR1 is SNHLY and CDR2 is FYNNEI. V lost 6 bases, J lost 4 bases, and 7 bases stayed unmatched. The CDR3 DNA reads TGTGCCAGCAGACCGGGACTAGCGGATGGAGAGACCCAGTACTTC. Residues: CASRPGLADGETQYF.

In DNA, the CDR3 is TGTGCCAGCAGCTCGGCCAGGGGCAACACCGGGGAGCTGTTTTTT. Its protein is CASSSARGNTGELFF. This chain uses TRBV11-2 with TRBJ2-2; a possible D gene is TRBD1 (6 bases). The CDR3 runs 15 residues. Germline lookup yields CDR1 SGHAT and CDR2 FQNNGV. With 4 bases removed from V and 2 bases from J, the gap between germline ends came to 11 bases.

This sequence joins TRBV5-8 and TRBJ2-7; 8 nucleotides align to TRBD2. The germline V gene has CDR1 SGHTS and CDR2 YDEGEE. This CDR3 has 15 residues. CDR3 DNA: TGTGCGATAAAACTGCGGGGGGCCAACTCCTACGAGCAGTACTTC. It yields the protein CAIKLRGANSYEQYF.

The chain links TRBV7-2 to TRBJ1-1, with D perhaps TRBD1 (5 bases). The CDR3 extends over 13 amino acids. The V gene lost 4 bases and the J gene lost 6 bases, with 12 bases spanning the gap. Per germline, CDR1 SGHTA and CDR2 FQGNSA. CDR3 bases: TGTGCCAGCAGCTCAAGGGGAAGGGCTGAAGCTTTCTTT. This codes for CASSSRGRAEAFF.

V usage is TRBV7-3 and J usage is TRBJ2-2, with 10 bases lining up with TRBD2. Germline CDR1 is SGHTA and CDR2 is FQGTGA. The CDR3 runs to 20 residues. Trimming took 0 bases from V and 2 from J; bases not matched to a gene: 12. The CDR3 nucleotides read TGTGCCAGCAGCTTAACAGGATCGGTAGCGGGAGGCCTAAACACCGGGGAGCTGTTTTTT. Translation gives CASSLTGSVAGGLNTGELFF.

The V and J genes are TRBV5-1 and TRBJ2-1; 10 bases map to TRBD1. Germline loops: CDR1 SGHRS, CDR2 YFSETQ. There are 16 residues in the CDR3. The V gene end was trimmed by 0 bases and the J gene end by 3 bases; junction bases not matched to a gene: 3. CDR3: CASSLVGTGDYNEQFF. The CDR3 nucleotides are TGCGCCAGCAGCTTGGTTGGGACAGGGGACTACAATGAGCAGTTCTTC.

The chain carries TRBV18 and TRBJ1-4, with TRBD1 identical over 9 bases. The CDR3 runs 16 residues. V lost 4 bases to trimming and J lost 5 bases; unmatched junction nucleotides: 8. The V gene's germline CDR1 is KGHSH and CDR2 LQKENI. CDR3 coding DNA: TGTGCCAGCTCACAGAACAGGGGGCAGTGGAATGAAAAACTGTTTTTT. Protein product: CASSQNRGQWNEKLFF.

V and J are TRBV6-5 and TRBJ2-7; no reliable D call. V gave up 0 bases and J gave up 7 bases, with 7 bases separating them. Germline V lookup: CDR1 MNHEY, CDR2 SVGAGI. The CDR3 is made up of 12 amino acids. CDR3 nucleotides: TGTGCCAGCAGTTACTCGGGCCGGGAGCAGTACTTC. It is translated as CASSYSGREQYF.

The CDR3 reads CASAGGALNTEAFF. The CDR3 nucleotides are TGTGCCAGCGCTGGGGGGGCATTGAACACTGAAGCTTTCTTT. This chain links TRBV28 with TRBJ1-1, with D perhaps matching TRBD1 (6 bases). CDR3 length equals 14 residues. V dropped 8 bases and J dropped 0 bases, with 13 bases sitting between them. In germline, CDR1 is MDHEN, CDR2 SYDVKM.